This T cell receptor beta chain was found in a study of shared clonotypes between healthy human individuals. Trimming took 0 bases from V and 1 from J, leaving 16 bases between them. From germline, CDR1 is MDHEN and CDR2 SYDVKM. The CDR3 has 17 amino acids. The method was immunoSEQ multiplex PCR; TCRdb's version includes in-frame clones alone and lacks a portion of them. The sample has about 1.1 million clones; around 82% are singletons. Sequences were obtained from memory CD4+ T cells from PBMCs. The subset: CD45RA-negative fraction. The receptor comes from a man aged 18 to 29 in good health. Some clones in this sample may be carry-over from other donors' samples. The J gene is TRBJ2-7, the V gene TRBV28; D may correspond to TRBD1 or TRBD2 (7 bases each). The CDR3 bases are TGTGCCAGCAGTTTATGGCCCAGGGGGAGGGATTCCTACGAGCAGTACTTC. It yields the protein CASSLWPRGRDSYEQYF. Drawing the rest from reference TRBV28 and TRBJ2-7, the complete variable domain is DVKVTQSSRYLVKRTGEKVFLECVQDMDHENMFWYRQDPGLGLRLIYFSYDVKMKEKGDIPEGYSVSREKKERFSLILESASTNQTSMYLCASSLWPRGRDSYEQYFGPGTRLTVT.